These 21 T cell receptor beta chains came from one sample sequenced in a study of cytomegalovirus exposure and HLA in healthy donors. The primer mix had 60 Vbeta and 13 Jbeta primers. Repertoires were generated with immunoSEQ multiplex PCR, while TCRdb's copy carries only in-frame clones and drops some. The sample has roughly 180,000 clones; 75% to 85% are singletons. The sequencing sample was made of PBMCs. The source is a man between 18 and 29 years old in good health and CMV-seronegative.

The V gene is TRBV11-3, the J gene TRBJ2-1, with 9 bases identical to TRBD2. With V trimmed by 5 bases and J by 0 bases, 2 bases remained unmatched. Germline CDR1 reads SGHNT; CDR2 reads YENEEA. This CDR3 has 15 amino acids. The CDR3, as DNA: TGTGCCAGCAGCCTTAGCGGGAGCTCCTACAATGAGCAGTTCTTC. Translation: CASSLSGSSYNEQFF.

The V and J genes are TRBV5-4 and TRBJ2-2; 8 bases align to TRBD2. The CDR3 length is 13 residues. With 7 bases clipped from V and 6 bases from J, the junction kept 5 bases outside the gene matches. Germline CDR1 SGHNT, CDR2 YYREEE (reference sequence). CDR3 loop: CASREGVPGELFF. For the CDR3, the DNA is TGTGCCAGCCGGGAGGGGGTCCCCGGGGAGCTGTTTTTT.

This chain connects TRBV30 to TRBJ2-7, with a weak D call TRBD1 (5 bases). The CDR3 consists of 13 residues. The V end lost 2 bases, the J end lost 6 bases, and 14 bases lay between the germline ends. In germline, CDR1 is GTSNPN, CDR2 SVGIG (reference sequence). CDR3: CAWSHRNIREQYF. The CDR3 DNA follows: TGTGCCTGGAGTCACAGGAACATTCGCGAGCAGTACTTC.

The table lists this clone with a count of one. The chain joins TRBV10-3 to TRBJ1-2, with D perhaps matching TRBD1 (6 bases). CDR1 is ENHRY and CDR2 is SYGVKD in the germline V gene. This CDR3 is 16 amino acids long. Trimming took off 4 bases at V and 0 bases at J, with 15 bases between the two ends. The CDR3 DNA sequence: TGTGCCATCAGTGCGTCCACAGGGAAAGCTAACTATGGCTACACCTTC. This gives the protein CAISASTGKANYGYTF.

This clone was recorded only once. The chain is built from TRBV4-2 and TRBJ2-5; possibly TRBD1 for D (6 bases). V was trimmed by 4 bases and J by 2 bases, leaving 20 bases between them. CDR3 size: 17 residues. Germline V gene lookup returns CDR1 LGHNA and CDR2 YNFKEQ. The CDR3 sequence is CASSRTRASRGQETQYF. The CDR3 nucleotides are TGTGCCAGCAGCCGAACGAGGGCTAGCAGGGGACAAGAGACCCAGTACTTC.

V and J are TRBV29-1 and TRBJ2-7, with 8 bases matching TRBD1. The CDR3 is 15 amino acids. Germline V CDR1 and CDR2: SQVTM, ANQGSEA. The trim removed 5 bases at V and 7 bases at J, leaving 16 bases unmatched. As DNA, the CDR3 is TGCAGCGTTATAACCGGGACAGGTGCCTTGGAGGAGCAGTACTTC. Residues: CSVITGTGALEEQYF.

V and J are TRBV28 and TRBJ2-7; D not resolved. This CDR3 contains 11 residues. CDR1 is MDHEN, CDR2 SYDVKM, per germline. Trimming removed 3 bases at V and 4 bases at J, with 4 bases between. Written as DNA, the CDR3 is TGTGCCAGCAGTTTCCAGTACGAGCAGTACTTC. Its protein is CASSFQYEQYF. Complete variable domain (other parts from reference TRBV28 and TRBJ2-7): DVKVTQSSRYLVKRTGEKVFLECVQDMDHENMFWYRQDPGLGLRLIYFSYDVKMKEKGDIPEGYSVSREKKERFSLILESASTNQTSMYLCASSFQYEQYFGPGTRLTVT.

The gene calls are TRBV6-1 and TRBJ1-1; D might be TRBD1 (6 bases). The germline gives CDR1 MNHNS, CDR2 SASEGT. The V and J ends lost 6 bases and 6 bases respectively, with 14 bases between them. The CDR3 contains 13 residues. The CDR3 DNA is TGTGCCAGCAGCTTGACAGGTGTGGCTGAAGCTTTCTTT. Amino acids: CASSLTGVAEAFF.

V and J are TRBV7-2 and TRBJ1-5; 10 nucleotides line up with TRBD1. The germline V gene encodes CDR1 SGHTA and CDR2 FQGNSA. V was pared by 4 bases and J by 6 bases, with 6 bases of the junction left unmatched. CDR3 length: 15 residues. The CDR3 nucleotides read TGTGCCAGCAGCTGGGACAGGGGTAGGGGTCAGCCCCAGCATTTT. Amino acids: CASSWDRGRGQPQHF.

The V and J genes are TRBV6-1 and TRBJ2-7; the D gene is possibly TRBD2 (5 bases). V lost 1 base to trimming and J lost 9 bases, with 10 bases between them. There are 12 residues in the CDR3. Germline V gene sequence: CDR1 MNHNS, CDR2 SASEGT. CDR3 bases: TGTGCCAGCAGTGAAGGGAGGCGGCGGCAGTACTTC. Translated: CASSEGRRRQYF.

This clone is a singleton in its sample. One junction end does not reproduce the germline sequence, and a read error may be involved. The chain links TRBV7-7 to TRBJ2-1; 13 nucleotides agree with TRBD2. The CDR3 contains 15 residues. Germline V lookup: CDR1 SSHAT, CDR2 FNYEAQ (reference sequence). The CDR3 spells CASSLGTSGTSEQFF. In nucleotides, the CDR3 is TGTGCTAGCAGCCTCGGGACTAGCGGGACAAGTGAGCAGTTCTTC.

The CDR3 loop is CASSWSSGGAYNEQFF. CDR3 DNA: TGTGCCAGCAGTTGGTCTAGCGGGGGGGCCTACAATGAGCAGTTCTTC. The chain recombines TRBV28 with TRBJ2-1; 12 bases align to TRBD2. Germline assignment: CDR1 MDHEN and CDR2 SYDVKM. Trimming cost V 4 bases and J 2 bases; bases outside gene matches: 3. CDR3 size: 16 residues.

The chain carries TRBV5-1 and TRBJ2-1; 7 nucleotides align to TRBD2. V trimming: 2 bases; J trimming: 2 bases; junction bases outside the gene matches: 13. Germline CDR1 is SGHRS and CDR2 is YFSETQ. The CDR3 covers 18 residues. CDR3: CASSLSIQRGFTYNEQFF. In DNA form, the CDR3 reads TGCGCCAGCAGCTTATCAATCCAGCGGGGTTTTACCTACAATGAGCAGTTCTTC.

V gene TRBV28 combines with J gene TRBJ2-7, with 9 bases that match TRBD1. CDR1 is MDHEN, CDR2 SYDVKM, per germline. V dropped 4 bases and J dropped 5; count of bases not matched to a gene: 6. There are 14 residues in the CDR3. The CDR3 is CASSSTGQGNEQYF. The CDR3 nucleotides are TGTGCCAGCAGTTCCACTGGACAGGGGAACGAGCAGTACTTC.

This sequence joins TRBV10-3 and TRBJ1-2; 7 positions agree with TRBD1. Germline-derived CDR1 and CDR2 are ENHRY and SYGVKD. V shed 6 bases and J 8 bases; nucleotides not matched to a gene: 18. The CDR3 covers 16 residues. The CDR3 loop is CAISSRQGRGGGGYTF. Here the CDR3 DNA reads TGTGCCATCAGCTCAAGACAGGGTCGCGGAGGAGGAGGCTACACCTTC.

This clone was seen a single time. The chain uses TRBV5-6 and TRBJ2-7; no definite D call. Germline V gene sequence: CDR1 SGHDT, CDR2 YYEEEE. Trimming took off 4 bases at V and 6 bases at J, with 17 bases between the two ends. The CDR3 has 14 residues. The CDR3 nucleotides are TGTGCCAGCAGCCTTTCTTCGGGTTACGGCGAGCAGTACTTC. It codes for CASSLSSGYGEQYF.

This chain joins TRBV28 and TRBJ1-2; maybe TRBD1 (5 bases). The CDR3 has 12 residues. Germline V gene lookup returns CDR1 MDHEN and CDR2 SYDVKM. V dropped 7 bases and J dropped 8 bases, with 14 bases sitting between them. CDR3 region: CASKLQGGGYTF. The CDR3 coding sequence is TGTGCCAGCAAATTGCAGGGAGGCGGCTACACCTTC.

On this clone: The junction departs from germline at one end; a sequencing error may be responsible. CDR3 sequence: CASRLSGNYGYTF. For the CDR3, the DNA is TGTGCCAGCAGATTATCGGGGAACTATGGCTACACCTTC. The V call is TRBV28, the J call TRBJ1-2; no clear D. CDR3 size: 13 residues. The germline V gene has CDR1 MDHEN and CDR2 SYDVKM.

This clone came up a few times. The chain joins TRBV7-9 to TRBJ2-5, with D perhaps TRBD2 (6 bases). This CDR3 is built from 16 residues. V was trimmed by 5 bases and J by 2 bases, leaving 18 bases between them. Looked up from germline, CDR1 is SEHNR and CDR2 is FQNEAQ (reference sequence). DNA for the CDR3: TGTGCCAGCAGCGACCCCAGCGGGCCACTACAAGAGACCCAGTACTTC. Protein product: CASSDPSGPLQETQYF.

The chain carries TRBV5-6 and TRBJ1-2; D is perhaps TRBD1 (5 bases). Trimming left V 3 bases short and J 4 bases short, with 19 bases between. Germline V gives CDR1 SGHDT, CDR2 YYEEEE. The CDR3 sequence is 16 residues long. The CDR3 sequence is CASSWLLVRAGYGYTF. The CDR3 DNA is TGTGCCAGCAGCTGGCTTCTGGTCAGGGCCGGCTATGGCTACACCTTC.

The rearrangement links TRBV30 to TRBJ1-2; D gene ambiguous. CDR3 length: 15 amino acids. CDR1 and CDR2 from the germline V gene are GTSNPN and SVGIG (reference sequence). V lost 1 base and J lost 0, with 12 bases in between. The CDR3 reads CAWSAERESNYGYTF. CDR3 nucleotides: TGTGCCTGGAGTGCCGAACGGGAGTCTAACTATGGCTACACCTTC.